This T cell receptor (beta chain) came from a study of cytomegalovirus exposure and HLA in healthy donors. Study results and limitations: HLA-A and HLA-B allele assignments for most subjects were reportedly predicted accurately using TCR beta sequences.

PCR employed 60 Vbeta and 13 Jbeta primers. TCRdb keeps only in-frame clones here, not all; method: immunoSEQ multiplex PCR. Of under 130,000 clones in the sample, about 77% are singletons; the top ten hold 10%. In this sample, this clone turned up once. The antigen remains undetermined. The CDR3 is 14 residues long. V was pared by 2 bases and J by 2 bases, with 9 bases between. The germline gives CDR1 SGHTA, CDR2 FQGTGA. The chain joins TRBV7-3 to TRBJ1-1; the D gene is possibly TRBD1 (5 bases). Sequencing was performed on PBMCs. The clonotype originates from a woman aged 18-29 years in good health and CMV-seropositive. The CDR3 DNA is TGTGCCAGCAGCTTATGGGGCGGTAACACTGAAGCTTTCTTT. Its protein is CASSLWGGNTEAFF.